This entry lists 5 T cell receptor beta chains sequenced from one sample in a study of cytomegalovirus exposure and HLA in healthy donors. The repertoire was sequenced with immunoSEQ multiplex PCR; TCRdb's copy has only in-frame clones and lacks some. Altogether 95,000 to 150,000 clones are present, about 87% being singletons, with the ten largest covering about 2.1%. Sequencing was carried out using PBMCs. These receptors were taken from a woman under 30 in good health and CMV-seronegative.

By sample share, this clone is medium-sized. V gene TRBV6-1 combines with J gene TRBJ2-7, with 8 positions matching TRBD2. The CDR3 runs to 16 residues. Germline V lookup: CDR1 MNHNS, CDR2 SASEGT. V shed 1 base and J 1 base; nucleotides not matched to a gene: 6. Here the CDR3 reads CASSEDSGGGSYEQYF. The CDR3 DNA sequence: TGTGCCAGCAGTGAAGACTCCGGCGGGGGGTCCTACGAGCAGTACTTC.

This clone has just a few counts. The chain has TRBV7-2 and TRBJ2-7, with D possibly TRBD2 on 5 matching bases. There are 12 residues in the CDR3. Trimming left V 2 bases short and J 6 bases short, with 8 bases between. Germline loops: CDR1 SGHTA, CDR2 FQGNSA. Here the CDR3 reads CASSLRGIEQYF. CDR3 DNA: TGTGCCAGCAGCTTAAGAGGGATCGAGCAGTACTTC.

This clone showed up just a few times. The chain links TRBV5-8 to TRBJ1-5; D not resolved. CDR3 length equals 17 residues. From germline, CDR1 is SGHTS and CDR2 YDEGEE. The ends were cut back, 2 bases at V and 5 bases at J, with 20 bases in the middle. The chain's CDR3 is CASSLFFGDQNYQPQHF. CDR3 DNA sequence: TGTGCCAGCAGCTTATTTTTTGGAGACCAAAACTATCAGCCCCAGCATTTT.

V and J are TRBV19 and TRBJ1-5; TRBD1 is a possible D gene (5 bases). The V end lost 10 bases, the J end lost 5 bases, and 12 bases lay between the germline ends. There are 12 residues in the CDR3. The V gene's germline CDR1 is LNHDA and CDR2 SQIVND (reference sequence). This chain's CDR3 is CATGGAHQPQHF. The CDR3 DNA reads TGTGCCACTGGAGGGGCTCATCAGCCCCAGCATTTT.

CDR3 protein: CASSSLYRGRTKNIQYF. The CDR3 region has the DNA TGTGCCAGCAGTTCACTCTACAGGGGGCGAACCAAAAACATTCAGTACTTC. This rearrangement joins TRBV27 to TRBJ2-4; the match to TRBD1 covers 9 bases. CDR3 length: 17 amino acids. Unmatched junction bases numbered 9, after V lost 4 bases and J lost 2 bases. Germline CDR1 MNHEY, CDR2 SMNVEV (reference sequence).